The text below deals with one TCR beta chain. The clone's antigen remains unknown. No base qualities exist here, and no much larger clone lies one base off it. The sample is drawn from a study of cytomegalovirus exposure and HLA in healthy donors (dated by TCRdb to the late 2010s). For the study in its entirety: A later analysis indicated that the roughly 130 validation repertoires were generated on the platform also employed for the approximately 700 repertoires of the first cohort. The study aimed to test whether signatures of past pathogen exposure could be identified by cataloging public T cell receptors. Besides the first cohort of more than 650 subjects, a separate validation cohort made up of 90 to 150 different subjects was used. The study combined high-throughput TCR immunosequencing, statistical association of individual TCRs with disease status, and machine learning to predict cytomegalovirus infection status.

Points the paper makes about the study in general: In the study, around 150 TCR beta chains were listed as associated with cytomegalovirus. In vitro tests confirmed that a few of the cytomegalovirus-associated TCR beta chains recognize cytomegalovirus antigens. Most TCR sequences were observed very rarely across donors, whereas some public TCRs were present in many individuals. The authors suggested that the approach could potentially be generalized to other disease states and immunological phenotypes. Subsequent analysis determined that TCRs grouped into clusters in the first cohort also showed a tendency toward co-occurrence across the 120 or so validation repertoires, and approximately 94% of cluster scores exceeded 0. In both the original and validation cohorts, the classifier was reported to diagnose cytomegalovirus status with high specificity and sensitivity. A later analysis lacked HLA typing for the validation cohort, so it scored co-occurrence in that cohort across all 120 or so repertoires.

The donors belonged to the validation cohort of 120 subjects, which was separate from the roughly 670-subject first cohort. The library was produced with the immunoSEQ multiplex PCR assay. The authors processed their data as follows. A statistical classification framework was developed to diagnose cytomegalovirus status using the catalog of TCR beta chain sequences. Drawn from immuneACCESS, this table holds only the in-frame rearrangements with V and J called that TCRdb kept. Clones are partly lost; checked studies trace under half to an unresolved V gene and leave the rest unexplained. The D gene and trimming were derived from the DNA, and the V and J assignments and clone size from that table. The sample data list 100,000 to 130,000 clones, and around 85% of these were observed just once. The ten largest clones take up around 3.1% of the sample. This receptor was taken from a woman between 18 and 29 years old in good health and CMV-seronegative. Source material: PBMCs.

The DNA reads as follows: TGTGCCAGCAGCTTAACCAACAGCCAAGAGACCCAGTACTTC. It is translated as CASSLTNSQETQYF. The sequence links TRBV7-7 to TRBJ2-5, with the D gene too uncertain to name. The V and J ends are trimmed by 2 bases and 1 base, leaving 8 bases between them. The germline V gene (reference sequence) provides CDR1 SSHAT and CDR2 FNYEAQ. From the cysteine up to the phenylalanine, the CDR3 has a length of 14 residues. Just the 42-base CDR3 DNA is kept, in frame starting at base 1. Supplemented by the reference TRBV7-7 and TRBJ2-5 proteins around the CDR3, the complete variable domain is GAGVSQSPRYKVTKRGQDVTLRCDPISSHATLYWYQQALGQGPEFLTYFNYEAQPDKSGLPSDRFSAERPEGSISTLTIQRTEQRDSAMYRCASSLTNSQETQYFGPGTRLLVL.